This T cell receptor beta chain was recovered during a study of T cells in Graves' hyperthyroidism and ophthalmopathy. This clonotype appeared a few times. This CDR3 spans 15 amino acids. The ends were cut back, 1 base at V and 4 bases at J, with 11 bases in the middle. Germline V gives CDR1 LNHDA, CDR2 SQIVND (reference sequence). Researchers amplified the TCR beta CDR3 regions from RNA transcripts. The study used the HTBI primer set for a first-round RT-PCR of the TCR CDR3. Using its own MiXCR run on the multiplex PCR reads, TCRdb lists one record per CDR3 protein. The table has 250,000 to 300,000 distinct CDR3 sequences, roughly 15% seen once.

The chain joins TRBV19 to TRBJ1-5, with D perhaps TRBD1 (6 bases). The source of this sequence is a woman in her forties or fifties with Graves' hyperthyroidism that later progressed to Graves' ophthalmopathy. Material for sequencing was blood. The CDR3 DNA sequence: TGTGCCAGTAGTATAGCCGGGGGGCGGAATCAGCCCCAGCATTTT. It specifies CASSIAGGRNQPQHF.